This is a list of T cell receptor beta chains from one sample in a study of T cells in Graves' hyperthyroidism and ophthalmopathy. TCRdb reanalysed the multiplex PCR reads using MiXCR and keeps one entry per CDR3 protein. Seen here are 35,000 to 45,000 distinct CDR3 sequences, less than 50% observed once, and the top ten hold approximately 6.2%. The sample consisted of blood. Receptors were obtained from a woman in her 50s with Graves' hyperthyroidism that later progressed to Graves' ophthalmopathy. Each CDR3 is given with its conserved first and last residue. Each record gives: CDR3 length, D gene, J gene, V gene, clone size, CDR3 DNA, CDR3 protein. D genes are given only for firm matches. The size entry is marked missing in some rows and otherwise reads once, few, many or a size class.

13,-,TRBJ2-2,TRBV7-9,-,TGTGCCAGCAACCCATTAAACACCGGGGAGCTGTTTTTT,CASNPLNTGELFF
16,TRBD1,TRBJ1-5,TRBV11-3,-,TGTGCCAGCAGCTTAACCGGGACAGGGGGCGTTCAGCCCCAGCATTTT,CASSLTGTGGVQPQHF
15,-,TRBJ1-2,TRBV6-5,many,TGTGCCAGCAGTTACTCTTGGGCAGGGGATGGTGGCTACACCTTC,CASSYSWAGDGGYTF
15,-,TRBJ1-2,TRBV3-1,many,TGTGCCAGCAGTCCCTTAAGCCAGGGGTTAGTTGGCTACACCTTC,CASSPLSQGLVGYTF
8,-,TRBJ1-5,TRBV20-1,-,TGCAGTGCGAGTCCCCAGCATTTT,CSASPQHF
16,TRBD2,TRBJ2-7,TRBV27,many,TGTGCCAGCAGTTTATCCCAAGCGGGGGTAACCTACGAGCAGTACTTC,CASSLSQAGVTYEQYF
16,-,TRBJ2-1,TRBV19,-,TGTGCCAGTATTGCTTCCGACCAAGCGTCCTACAATGAGCAGCTCTTC,CASIASDQASYNEQLF
16,TRBD1,TRBJ2-7,TRBV10-3,medium-sized,TGTGCCATCAGGTCCGACAGGGTGGCCCCTCCCTACGAGCAGTACTTC,CAIRSDRVAPPYEQYF
23,-,TRBJ2-5,TRBV6-5,-,-,CASRLQGSGTGELFFGGGETQYF
16,-,TRBJ2-1,TRBV4-2,many,TGTGCCAGCAGCCATAGGGGGCGGGAGAGCTACAATGAGCAGTTCTTC,CASSHRGRESYNEQFF
18,TRBD2,TRBJ2-1,TRBV11-2,many,TGTGCCAGCAGCTTTCACCAAACCGGGACTAGCGGGAGGTTTGAGCAGTTCTTC,CASSFHQTGTSGRFEQFF
14,TRBD1,TRBJ2-5,TRBV4-3,-,TGCGCCAGCAGCCCCGAGGGACAGGGTGGGACCCAGTACTTC,CASSPEGQGGTQYF
15,TRBD2,TRBJ2-2,TRBV7-3,many,TGTGCCAGCAACCCGGGGGGGGACGGAGCCGGGGAGCTGTTTTTT,CASNPGGDGAGELFF
12,-,TRBJ1-1,TRBV24-1,-,TGTGCCACCAGTGATCCTAGGACTGAAGCTTTCTTT,CATSDPRTEAFF
10,-,TRBJ2-7,TRBV7-6,-,TGTGCCAGCAGCTTAGAGGGGCAGGACTTC,CASSLEGQDF
11,-,TRBJ2-1,TRBV6-5,-,TGTGCCAGCACAGGGAACAATGAGCAGTTCTTC,CASTGNNEQFF
14,-,TRBJ1-5,TRBV6-2/TRBV6-3,-,TGTGCCAGCAGTTGGGGGCAGTCCAATCAGCCCCAGCATTTT,CASSWGQSNQPQHF
16,TRBD1,TRBJ2-2,TRBV5-1,-,TGCGCCAGCAGCTTGGAAGGCAGGGGGCAAGGCGGGGAGCTGTTTTTT,CASSLEGRGQGGELFF
17,TRBD2,TRBJ2-5,TRBV10-3,many,TGTGCCATCAGTACGGGGCTAGCGGGAGGAGGCCAAGAGACCCAGTACTTC,CAISTGLAGGGQETQYF
15,TRBD1,TRBJ1-6,TRBV6-5,many,TGTGCCAGCAGTTACTCGAGACAGGGGGCCTCACCCCTCCACTTT,CASSYSRQGASPLHF
15,-,TRBJ2-6,TRBV12-3/TRBV12-4,-,TGTGTCAGCAGTCCGACAGGCTCTGGGGCCAACGTCCGGACTTTC,CVSSPTGSGANVRTF
16,TRBD2,TRBJ2-1,TRBV24-1,medium-sized,TGTGCCACCAGTGATTCTAGCGGGAGGAGCTACAATGAGCAGTTCTTC,CATSDSSGRSYNEQFF
13,-,TRBJ1-4,TRBV2,many,TGTGCCAGCAGTGACGGGCGGGGGGGTGAACTGTTTTTT,CASSDGRGGELFF
15,TRBD1,TRBJ2-3,TRBV10-1,medium-sized,TGCGCCAGCAGTGCCGGGACAGGGGCCACAGATACGCAGTATTTT,CASSAGTGATDTQYF
14,-,TRBJ1-5,TRBV20-1,-,TGCGGTGCTGGATCCGGTGGGCAGAATCAGCCCCAGCATTTT,CGAGSGGQNQPQHF
13,-,TRBJ2-5,TRBV20-1,-,TGCAGTGCTAGATACGGAGGCGTAGAGACCCAGTACTTC,CSARYGGVETQYF
14,-,TRBJ2-6,TRBV7-6,many,TGTGCCAGCAGCACCTACGGGGGGGCCAACGTCCTGACTTTC,CASSTYGGANVLTF
15,-,TRBJ2-2,TRBV20-1,-,TGCAGTGCCTCGTCCCCGGACAGCTTCTACAATGAGCTGTTTTTT,CSASSPDSFYNELFF
12,-,TRBJ2-7,TRBV12-3/TRBV12-4,many,TGTGCCAGCAGTCCCGGGTGGTACGAGCAGTACTTC,CASSPGWYEQYF
14,TRBD2,TRBJ2-1,TRBV4-2,many,TGTGCCAGCAGCCAAACTAGCGGGATGAATGAGCAGTTCTTC,CASSQTSGMNEQFF
16,-,TRBJ2-2,TRBV6-4,many,TGTGCCAGCAGTGATGAGTGGCTTCCGAACACCGGGGAGCTGTTTTTT,CASSDEWLPNTGELFF
16,TRBD2,TRBJ2-5,TRBV5-4,many,TGTGCCAGCAGCCCAGGACTAGCGGGAGTTAGAGAGACCCAGTACTTC,CASSPGLAGVRETQYF
12,-,TRBJ1-1,TRBV10-3,many,TGTGCCATCGGGCAGACGAACACTGAAGCTTTCTTT,CAIGQTNTEAFF
14,-,TRBJ2-7,TRBV11-3,many,TGTGCCAGCAGCTTAGAGGCGAACGACTACGAGCAGTACTTC,CASSLEANDYEQYF
12,-,TRBJ2-3,TRBV5-4,many,TGTGCCAGCAGACTGAACACAGATACGCAGTATTTT,CASRLNTDTQYF